This is a list of T cell receptor beta chains from one sample in a study of blood T cell repertoires in COVID-19. Sequencing was performed with immunoSEQ multiplex PCR; in TCRdb, only in-frame clones are kept and a portion is missing. This table has roughly 84,000 clones, approximately 71% appearing once. Material: peripheral blood. These TCRs come from a woman in her forties or fifties with acute or convalescent COVID-19. The CDR3 runs from the conserved cysteine through the conserved F or W. A D gene is named only where the DNA matches it firmly. Clone sizes are given selectively: once, few, many, or a class where the clone is expanded.

cdr3_nt	cdr3_aa	clone_size	j_call	v_call	d_call
TGTGCCAGCAGTGAATCGGCCCGCGGGACGCAGTATTTT	CASSESARGTQYF	few	TRBJ2-3	TRBV6-1	.
TGTGCCAGCAGCACGGACAGTAACTCTGGAAACACCATATATTTT	CASSTDSNSGNTIYF	.	TRBJ1-3	TRBV6-5	.
TGTGCCAGCACCTATGAGGGCTTTTCTGAAGCTTTCTTT	CASTYEGFSEAFF	.	TRBJ1-1	TRBV28	.
TGTGCCAGCAGTTTCGGAGATAGGAGGGACTATGGCTACACCTTC	CASSFGDRRDYGYTF	.	TRBJ1-2	TRBV6-5	.
TGTGCCAGCAGTGAAAGGACAGGGATTTCCAACGCCTATGGCTACACCTTC	CASSERTGISNAYGYTF	.	TRBJ1-2	TRBV25-1	TRBD1
TGCAGCGCCCCCGAAGAGCGGGGCGGCCCGATGACCGGGGAGCTGTTTTTT	CSAPEERGGPMTGELFF	.	TRBJ2-2	TRBV29-1	TRBD2
TGTGCCAGCAGCTATACCGATAGATTCTACAATCAGCCCCAGCATTTT	CASSYTDRFYNQPQHF	.	TRBJ1-5	TRBV6-4	.
TGTGCCAGCAGTTACACGGGGGGGCGAGGCACTGAAGCTTTCTTT	CASSYTGGRGTEAFF	.	TRBJ1-1	TRBV6-5	.
TGTGCCAGCAGCCTAGGGACTAGCGGGGCGAGAAACATTCAGTACTTC	CASSLGTSGARNIQYF	.	TRBJ2-4	TRBV7-9	TRBD2
TGTGCCAGCTCACCCCAGGGAATTTACTACGAGCAGTACTTC	CASSPQGIYYEQYF	.	TRBJ2-7	TRBV18	.
TGTGCCTGGAGTGCGGTCCTCGTGACAGAATATGGCTACACCTTC	CAWSAVLVTEYGYTF	.	TRBJ1-2	TRBV30	.
TGTGCCAGCACAACAAACCGCCACACTGAAGCTTTCTTT	CASTTNRHTEAFF	.	TRBJ1-1	TRBV12-3/TRBV12-4	.
TGTGCCAGCAGTGGGTCAGGGGGAAGGGGTAACTATGGCTACACCTTC	CASSGSGGRGNYGYTF	.	TRBJ1-2	TRBV25-1	TRBD1
TGTGCCAGCGAAAGGGGACAGGGGGCGGCTGAAGCTTTCTTT	CASERGQGAAEAFF	many	TRBJ1-1	TRBV25-1	TRBD1
TGTGCCAGCAGCCAAGGACTAGCGGGGGGGTATGAGCAGTTCTTC	CASSQGLAGGYEQFF	.	TRBJ2-1	TRBV3-1/TRBV3-2	TRBD2
TGTGCCAGCAGTGAGGGAGCATTCACCTACGAGCAGTACTTC	CASSEGAFTYEQYF	.	TRBJ2-7	TRBV6-1	.
TGTGCCAGCAGTCCGGTTGTGGAGACCCAGTACTTC	CASSPVVETQYF	.	TRBJ2-5	TRBV2	.